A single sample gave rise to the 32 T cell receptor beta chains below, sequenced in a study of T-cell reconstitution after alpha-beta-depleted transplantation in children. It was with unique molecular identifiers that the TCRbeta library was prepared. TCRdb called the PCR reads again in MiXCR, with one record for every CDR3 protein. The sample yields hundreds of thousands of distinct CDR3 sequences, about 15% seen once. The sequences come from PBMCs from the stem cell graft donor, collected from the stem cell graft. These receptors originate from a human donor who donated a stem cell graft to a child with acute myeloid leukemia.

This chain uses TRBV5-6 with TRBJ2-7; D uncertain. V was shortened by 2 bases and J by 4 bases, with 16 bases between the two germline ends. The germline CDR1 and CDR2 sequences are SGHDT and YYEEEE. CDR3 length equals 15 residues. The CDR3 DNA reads TGTGCCAGCAGCTTCTTTGTCCTAAGCCAGTACGAGCAGTACTTC. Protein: CASSFFVLSQYEQYF.

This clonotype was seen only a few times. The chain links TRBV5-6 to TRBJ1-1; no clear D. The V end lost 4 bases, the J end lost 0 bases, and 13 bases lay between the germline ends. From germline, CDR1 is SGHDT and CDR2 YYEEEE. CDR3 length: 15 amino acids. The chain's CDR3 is CASSLPSFMNTEAFF. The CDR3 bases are TGTGCCAGCAGCCTCCCGTCCTTCATGAACACTGAAGCTTTCTTT. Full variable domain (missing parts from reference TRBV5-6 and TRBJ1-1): DAGVTQSPTHLIKTRGQQVTLRCSPKSGHDTVSWYQQALGQGPQFIFQYYEEEERQRGNFPDRFSGHQFPNYSSELNVNALLLGDSALYLCASSLPSFMNTEAFFGQGTRLTVV.

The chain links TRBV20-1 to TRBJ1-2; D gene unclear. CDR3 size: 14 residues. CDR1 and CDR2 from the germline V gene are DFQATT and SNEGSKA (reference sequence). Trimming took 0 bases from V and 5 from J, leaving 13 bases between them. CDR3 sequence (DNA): TGCAGTGCTAGAGATAAAGGGAGCCTTTATGGCTACACCTTC. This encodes CSARDKGSLYGYTF.

The DNA for the CDR3 is TGTGCCAGCAGCTCGGGACTAGCGGGGGGGGAAGGGCAGTTCTTC. Translated: CASSSGLAGGEGQFF. The genes are TRBV11-2 and TRBJ2-1; 16 positions match TRBD2. Looked up from germline, CDR1 is SGHAT and CDR2 is FQNNGV. With 4 bases clipped from V and 12 bases from J, the junction kept 6 bases outside the gene matches. The CDR3 loop spans 15 amino acids.

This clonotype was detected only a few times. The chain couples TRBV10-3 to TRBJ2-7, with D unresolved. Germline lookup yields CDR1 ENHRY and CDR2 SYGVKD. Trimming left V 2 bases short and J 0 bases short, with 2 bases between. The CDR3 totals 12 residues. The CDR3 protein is CAISEHSYEQYF. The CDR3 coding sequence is TGTGCCATCAGTGAGCACTCCTACGAGCAGTACTTC.

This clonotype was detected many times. The CDR3 region has the DNA TGCAGTGCTAGAGATCAGGAATTTCGAAACATTCAGTACTTC. Translation: CSARDQEFRNIQYF. The gene calls are TRBV20-1 and TRBJ2-4; D is undetermined. V lost 0 bases and J 6 bases, leaving 12 bases between the germline ends. This CDR3 is 14 amino acids long. CDR1 is DFQATT, CDR2 SNEGSKA, per germline (reference sequence).

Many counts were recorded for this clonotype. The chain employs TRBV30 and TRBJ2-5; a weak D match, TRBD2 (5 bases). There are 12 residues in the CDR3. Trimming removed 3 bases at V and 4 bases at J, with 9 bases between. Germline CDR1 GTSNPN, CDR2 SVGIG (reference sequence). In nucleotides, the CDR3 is TGTGCCTGGAGGATTAGCGTAGAGACCCAGTACTTC. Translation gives CAWRISVETQYF.

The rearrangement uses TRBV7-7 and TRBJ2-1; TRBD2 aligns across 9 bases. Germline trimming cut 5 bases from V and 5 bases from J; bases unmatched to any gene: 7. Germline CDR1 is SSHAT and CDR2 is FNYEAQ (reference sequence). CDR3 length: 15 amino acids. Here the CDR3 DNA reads TGTGCCAGCAGCGCCTTAGCGGGGGCAAACAATGAGCAGTTCTTC. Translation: CASSALAGANNEQFF.

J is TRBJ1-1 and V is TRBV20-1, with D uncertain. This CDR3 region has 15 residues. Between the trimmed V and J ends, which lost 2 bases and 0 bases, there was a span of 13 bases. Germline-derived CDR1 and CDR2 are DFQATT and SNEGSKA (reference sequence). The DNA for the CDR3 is TGCAGTGCTAGACCGCCGGGCCACATGAACACTGAAGCTTTCTTT. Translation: CSARPPGHMNTEAFF.

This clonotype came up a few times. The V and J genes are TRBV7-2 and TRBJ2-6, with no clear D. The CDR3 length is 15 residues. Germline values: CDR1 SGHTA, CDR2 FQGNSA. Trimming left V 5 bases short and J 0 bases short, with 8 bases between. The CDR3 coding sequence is TGTGCCAGCAGCCTAGTATACTCTGGGGCCAACGTCCTGACTTTC. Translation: CASSLVYSGANVLTF.

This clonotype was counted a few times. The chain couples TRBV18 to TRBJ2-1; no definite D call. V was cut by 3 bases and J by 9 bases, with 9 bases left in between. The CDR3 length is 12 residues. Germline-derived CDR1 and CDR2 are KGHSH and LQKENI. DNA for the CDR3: TGTGCCAGCTCACCCAATGACGGTGAGCAGTTCTTC. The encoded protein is CASSPNDGEQFF.

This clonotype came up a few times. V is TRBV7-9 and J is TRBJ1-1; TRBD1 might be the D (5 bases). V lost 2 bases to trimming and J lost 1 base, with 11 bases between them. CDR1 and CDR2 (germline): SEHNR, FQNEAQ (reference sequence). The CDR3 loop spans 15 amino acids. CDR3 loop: CASSLSTTGNTEAFF. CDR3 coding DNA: TGTGCCAGCAGCTTATCTACCACAGGGAACACTGAAGCTTTCTTT.

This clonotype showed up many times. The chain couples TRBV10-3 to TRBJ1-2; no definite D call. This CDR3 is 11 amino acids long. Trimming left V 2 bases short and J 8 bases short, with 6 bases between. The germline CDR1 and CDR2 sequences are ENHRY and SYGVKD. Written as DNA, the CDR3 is TGTGCCATCAGTGAGAGGGAGGGCTACACCTTC. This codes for CAISEREGYTF.

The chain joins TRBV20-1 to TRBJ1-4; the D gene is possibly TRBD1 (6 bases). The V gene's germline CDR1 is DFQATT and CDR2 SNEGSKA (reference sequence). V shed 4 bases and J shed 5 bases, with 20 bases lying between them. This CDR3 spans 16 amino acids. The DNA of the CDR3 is TGCAGTGCTACGGACAGAATCGGAATCCTAAATGAAAAACTGTTTTTT. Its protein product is CSATDRIGILNEKLFF.

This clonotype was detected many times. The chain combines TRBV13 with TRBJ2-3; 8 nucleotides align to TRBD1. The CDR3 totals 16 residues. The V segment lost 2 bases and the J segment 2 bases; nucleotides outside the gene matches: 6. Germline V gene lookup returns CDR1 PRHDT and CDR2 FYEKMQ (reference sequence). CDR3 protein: CASSLTGGYTTDTQYF. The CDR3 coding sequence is TGTGCCAGCAGCTTAACAGGGGGATACACCACAGATACGCAGTATTTT.

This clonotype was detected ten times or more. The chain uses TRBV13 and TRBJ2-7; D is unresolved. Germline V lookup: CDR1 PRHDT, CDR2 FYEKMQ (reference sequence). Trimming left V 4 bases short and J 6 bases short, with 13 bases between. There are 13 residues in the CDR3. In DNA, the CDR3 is TGTGCCAGCAGCTCCCGAAATCGTGGCGAGCAGTACTTC. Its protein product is CASSSRNRGEQYF. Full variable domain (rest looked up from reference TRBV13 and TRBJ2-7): AAGVIQSPRHLIKEKRETATLKCYPIPRHDTVYWYQQGPGQDPQFLISFYEKMQSDKGSIPDRFSAQQFSDYHSELNMSSLELGDSALYFCASSSRNRGEQYFGPGTRLTVT.

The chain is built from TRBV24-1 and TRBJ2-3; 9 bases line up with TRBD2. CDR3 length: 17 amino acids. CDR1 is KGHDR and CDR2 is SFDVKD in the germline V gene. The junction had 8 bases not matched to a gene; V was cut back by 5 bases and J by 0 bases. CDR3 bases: TGTGCCACCAGTGGAAAAAGCGGGGGGCTGAGCACAGATACGCAGTATTTT. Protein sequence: CATSGKSGGLSTDTQYF.

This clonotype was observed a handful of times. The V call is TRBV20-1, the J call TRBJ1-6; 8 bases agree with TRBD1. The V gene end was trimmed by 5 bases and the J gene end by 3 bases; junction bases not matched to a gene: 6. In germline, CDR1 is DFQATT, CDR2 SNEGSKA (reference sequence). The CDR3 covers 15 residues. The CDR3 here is CSAGQGGNYNSPLHF. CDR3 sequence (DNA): TGCAGTGCTGGACAGGGAGGAAACTATAATTCACCCCTCCACTTT.

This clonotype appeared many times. The CDR3 spells CSVVPDNTGELFF. The CDR3 DNA reads TGCAGCGTTGTCCCTGACAACACCGGGGAGCTGTTTTTT. V is TRBV29-1 and J is TRBJ2-2; D gene uncertain. V lost 4 bases and J 2 bases, leaving 8 bases between the germline ends. Germline V lookup: CDR1 SQVTM, CDR2 ANQGSEA. This CDR3 is 13 amino acids long.

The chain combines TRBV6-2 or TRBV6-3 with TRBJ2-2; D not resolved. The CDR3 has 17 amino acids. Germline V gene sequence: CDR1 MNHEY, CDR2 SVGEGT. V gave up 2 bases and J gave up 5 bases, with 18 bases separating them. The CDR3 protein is CASSYAFPNRLTGELFF. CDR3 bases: TGTGCCAGCAGTTACGCCTTCCCGAACAGACTTACCGGGGAGCTGTTTTTT.

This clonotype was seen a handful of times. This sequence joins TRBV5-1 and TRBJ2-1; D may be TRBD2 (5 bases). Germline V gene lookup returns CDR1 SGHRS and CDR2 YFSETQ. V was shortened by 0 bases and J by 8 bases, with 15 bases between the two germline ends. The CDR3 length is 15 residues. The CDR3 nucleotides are TGCGCCAGCAGCTTGGGTCTTACTAGGTCGGATGAGCAGTTCTTC. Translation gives CASSLGLTRSDEQFF.

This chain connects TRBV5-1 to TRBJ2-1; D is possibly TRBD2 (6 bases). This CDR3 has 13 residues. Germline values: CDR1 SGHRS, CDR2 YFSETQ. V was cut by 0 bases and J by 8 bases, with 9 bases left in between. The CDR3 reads CASSLVGGHEQFF. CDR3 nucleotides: TGCGCCAGCAGCTTGGTGGGAGGCCATGAGCAGTTCTTC. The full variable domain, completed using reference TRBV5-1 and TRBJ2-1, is KAGVTQTPRYLIKTRGQQVTLSCSPISGHRSVSWYQQTPGQGLQFLFEYFSETQRNKGNFPGRFSGRQFSNSRSEMNVSTLELGDSALYLCASSLVGGHEQFFGPGTRLTVL.

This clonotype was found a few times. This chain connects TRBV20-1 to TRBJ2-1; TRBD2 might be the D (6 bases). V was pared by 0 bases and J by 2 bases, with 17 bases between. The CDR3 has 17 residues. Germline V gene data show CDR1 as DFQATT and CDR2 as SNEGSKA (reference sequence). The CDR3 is CSARDVEMEGPYNEQFF. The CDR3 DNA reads TGCAGTGCTAGAGATGTAGAAATGGAGGGGCCCTACAATGAGCAGTTCTTC.

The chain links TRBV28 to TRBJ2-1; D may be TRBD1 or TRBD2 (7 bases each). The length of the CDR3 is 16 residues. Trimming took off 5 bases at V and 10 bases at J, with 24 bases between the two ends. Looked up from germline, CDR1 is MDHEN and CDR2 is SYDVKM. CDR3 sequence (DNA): TGTGCCAGCAGTCTGTGGGGAGGGGGCGCTTCACAGGAGCAGTTCTTC. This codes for CASSLWGGGASQEQFF.

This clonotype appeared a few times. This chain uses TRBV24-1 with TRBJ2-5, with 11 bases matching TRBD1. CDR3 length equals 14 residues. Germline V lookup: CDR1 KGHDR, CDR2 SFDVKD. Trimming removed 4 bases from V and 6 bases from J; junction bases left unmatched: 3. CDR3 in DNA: TGTGCCACCAGTGACAGGGACAGGGGGAAGACCCAGTACTTC. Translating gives CATSDRDRGKTQYF.

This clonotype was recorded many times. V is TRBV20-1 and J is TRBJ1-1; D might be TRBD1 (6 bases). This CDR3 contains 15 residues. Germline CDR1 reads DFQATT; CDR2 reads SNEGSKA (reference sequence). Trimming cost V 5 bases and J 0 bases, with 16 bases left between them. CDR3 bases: TGCAGTGCTGGGGGCCCGGAGAGGGTGAACACTGAAGCTTTCTTT. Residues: CSAGGPERVNTEAFF.

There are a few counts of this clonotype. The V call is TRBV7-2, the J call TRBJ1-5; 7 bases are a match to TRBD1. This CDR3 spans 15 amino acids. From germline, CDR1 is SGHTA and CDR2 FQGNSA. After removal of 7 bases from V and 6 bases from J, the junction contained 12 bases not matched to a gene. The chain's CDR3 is CASKVVGQAPQPQHF. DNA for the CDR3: TGTGCCAGCAAGGTGGTCGGACAGGCCCCTCAGCCCCAGCATTTT.

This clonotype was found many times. The CDR3 sequence: CASSVQSGTGAYEQYF. The CDR3 coding sequence is TGTGCCAGCAGCGTGCAATCCGGGACAGGAGCCTACGAGCAGTACTTC. This chain links TRBV7-2 with TRBJ2-7; 8 bases map to TRBD1. The V gene end was trimmed by 5 bases and the J gene end by 2 bases; junction bases not matched to a gene: 11. Germline CDR1 is SGHTA and CDR2 is FQGNSA. This CDR3 region has 16 residues.

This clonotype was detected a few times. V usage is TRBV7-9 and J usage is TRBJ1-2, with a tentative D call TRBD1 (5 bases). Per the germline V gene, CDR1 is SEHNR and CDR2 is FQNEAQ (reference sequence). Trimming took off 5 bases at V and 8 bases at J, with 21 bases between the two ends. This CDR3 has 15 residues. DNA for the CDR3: TGTGCCAGCAGCCTGAGCCGGGACGGACCTCGAGGCTACACCTTC. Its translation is CASSLSRDGPRGYTF.

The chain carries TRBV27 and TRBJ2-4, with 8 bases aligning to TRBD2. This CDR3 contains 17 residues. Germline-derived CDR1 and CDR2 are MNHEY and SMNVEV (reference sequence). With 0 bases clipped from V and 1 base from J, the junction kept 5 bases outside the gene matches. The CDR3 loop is CASSLSKGLGAKNIQYF. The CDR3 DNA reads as TGTGCCAGCAGTTTATCGAAGGGACTAGGGGCCAAAAACATTCAGTACTTC.

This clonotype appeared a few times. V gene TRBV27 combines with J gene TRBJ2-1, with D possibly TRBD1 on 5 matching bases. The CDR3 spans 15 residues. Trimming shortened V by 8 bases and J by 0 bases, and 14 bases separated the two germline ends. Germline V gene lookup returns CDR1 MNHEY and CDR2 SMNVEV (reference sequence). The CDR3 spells CASALTASSYNEQFF. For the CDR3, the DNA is TGTGCCAGCGCTCTGACAGCGAGCTCCTACAATGAGCAGTTCTTC.

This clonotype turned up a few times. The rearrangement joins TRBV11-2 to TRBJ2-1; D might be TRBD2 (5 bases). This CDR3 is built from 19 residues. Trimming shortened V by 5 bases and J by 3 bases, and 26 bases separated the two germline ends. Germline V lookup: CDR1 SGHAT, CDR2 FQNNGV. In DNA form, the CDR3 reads TGTGCCAGCAGCATGAACTCCCCGCGGGTCCGTTCTTTCTACAATGAGCAGTTCTTC. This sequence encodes CASSMNSPRVRSFYNEQFF. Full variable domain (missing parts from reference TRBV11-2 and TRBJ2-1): EAGVAQSPRYKIIEKRQSVAFWCNPISGHATLYWYQQILGQGPKLLIQFQNNGVVDDSQLPKDRFSAERLKGVDSTLKIQPAKLEDSAVYLCASSMNSPRVRSFYNEQFFGPGTRLTVL.